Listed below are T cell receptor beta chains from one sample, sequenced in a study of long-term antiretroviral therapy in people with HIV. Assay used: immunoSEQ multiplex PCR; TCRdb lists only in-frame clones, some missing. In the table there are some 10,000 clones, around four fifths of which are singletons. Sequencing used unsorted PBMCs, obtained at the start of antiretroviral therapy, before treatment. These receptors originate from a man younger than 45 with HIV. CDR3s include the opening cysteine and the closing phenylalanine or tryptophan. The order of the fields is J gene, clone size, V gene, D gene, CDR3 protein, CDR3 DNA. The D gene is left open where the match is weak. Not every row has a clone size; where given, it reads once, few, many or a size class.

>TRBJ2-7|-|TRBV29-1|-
CSVRTGRGYEQYF
TGCAGCGTCAGAACTGGAAGGGGCTACGAGCAGTACTTC
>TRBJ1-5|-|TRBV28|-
CASSSPRGVQPQHF
TGTGCCAGCAGTTCGCCCAGGGGAGTACAGCCCCAGCATTTT
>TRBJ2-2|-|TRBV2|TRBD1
CASTQQGAVPGELFF
TGTGCCAGCACCCAACAGGGGGCGGTCCCCGGGGAGCTGTTTTTT
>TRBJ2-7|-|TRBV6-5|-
CASSPYPARDEQYF
TGTGCCAGCAGTCCCTACCCTGCCAGAGACGAGCAGTACTTC
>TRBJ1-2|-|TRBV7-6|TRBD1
CASSIGTGYGYTF
TGTGCCAGCAGCATAGGGACAGGCTATGGCTACACCTTC
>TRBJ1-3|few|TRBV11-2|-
CASSLGRVPGNTIYF
TGTGCCAGCAGCTTAGGTCGGGTACCTGGAAACACCATATATTTT
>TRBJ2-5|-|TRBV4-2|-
CASSQGGETQYF
TGTGCCAGCAGCCAAGGCGGTGAGACCCAGTACTTC
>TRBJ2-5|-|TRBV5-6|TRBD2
CASSLALAGAKETQYF
TGTGCCAGCAGCTTGGCGCTAGCGGGGGCCAAAGAGACCCAGTACTTC
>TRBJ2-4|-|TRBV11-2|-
CASNPSGGDIQYF
TGTGCCAGCAACCCCTCAGGTGGAGACATTCAGTACTTC
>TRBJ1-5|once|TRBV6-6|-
CASKLAGQNQPQHF
TGTGCCAGCAAGTTGGCAGGGCAGAATCAGCCCCAGCATTTT